These T cell receptor beta chains were read from a single sample in a study of control samples from healthy donors and cancer patients. Produced via immunoSEQ multiplex PCR; TCRdb's table is partial and in-frame only. The table lists about 88,000 clones, approximately 95% of them singletons. Sequencing was done on a sample of blood. The origin of the receptors is a man between 18 and 29 years old in good health. CDR3s leave out the opening cysteine and the closing phenylalanine or tryptophan.

CDR3 length: 16; J gene: TRBJ2-1; V gene: TRBV19; CDR3 protein: ASTGGASGRGMNNEQF
CDR3 length: 14; J gene: TRBJ1-2; V gene: TRBV5-6; CDR3 protein: ASSLWMAGPLGGYT
CDR3 length: 14; J gene: TRBJ1-6; V gene: TRBV4-1; CDR3 protein: ASSQPLDSYNSPLH
CDR3 length: 11; J gene: TRBJ2-5; V gene: TRBV4-1; CDR3 protein: ASSRRGGETQY
CDR3 length: 16; J gene: TRBJ2-6; V gene: TRBV7-9; CDR3 protein: ASILSGTDYSGANVLT
CDR3 length: 11; J gene: TRBJ1-2; V gene: TRBV12-3/TRBV12-4; CDR3 protein: ASTPAVNYGYT
CDR3 length: 13; J gene: TRBJ1-3; V gene: TRBV30; CDR3 protein: AWSRSGASGNTIY
CDR3 length: 13; J gene: TRBJ1-1; V gene: TRBV7-9; CDR3 protein: ASSSSTGFAAEAF
CDR3 length: 11; J gene: TRBJ1-2; V gene: TRBV24-1; CDR3 protein: ATSDSDSYGYT
CDR3 length: 12; J gene: TRBJ2-7; V gene: TRBV19; CDR3 protein: ASSGTAASYEQY
CDR3 length: 12; J gene: TRBJ1-1; V gene: TRBV27; CDR3 protein: ASSYDRGVTEAF
CDR3 length: 14; J gene: TRBJ2-5; V gene: TRBV7-9; CDR3 protein: ASSSGASGSPETQY
CDR3 length: 12; J gene: TRBJ1-5; V gene: TRBV4-1; CDR3 protein: ASSQEGVRQPQH
CDR3 length: 13; J gene: TRBJ1-5; V gene: TRBV16; CDR3 protein: ASSQRDRDNQPQH
CDR3 length: 13; J gene: TRBJ2-7; V gene: TRBV3-1/TRBV3-2; CDR3 protein: ASSQVWGRTYEQY
CDR3 length: 14; J gene: TRBJ2-3; V gene: TRBV4-3; CDR3 protein: ASSQILAGRTDTQY
CDR3 length: 12; J gene: TRBJ1-5; V gene: TRBV6-2/TRBV6-3; CDR3 protein: ASSYMQSNQPQH
CDR3 length: 11; J gene: TRBJ2-3; V gene: TRBV12-3/TRBV12-4; CDR3 protein: ASSSPKGDTQY
CDR3 length: 17; J gene: TRBJ2-3; V gene: TRBV7-2; CDR3 protein: ASSLAPSGLAKSTDTQY
CDR3 length: 15; J gene: TRBJ1-6; V gene: TRBV7-2; CDR3 protein: ASSSRTGALYNSPLH
CDR3 length: 13; J gene: TRBJ2-7; V gene: TRBV19; CDR3 protein: ASSIRDLVNYEQY
CDR3 length: 14; J gene: TRBJ2-7; V gene: TRBV7-2; CDR3 protein: ASSLELGTGLYEQY
CDR3 length: 14; J gene: TRBJ1-3; V gene: TRBV6-5; CDR3 protein: ASSYDPDGSGNTIY
CDR3 length: 10; J gene: TRBJ2-5; V gene: TRBV13; CDR3 protein: ASSYSGETQY
CDR3 length: 13; J gene: TRBJ1-1; V gene: TRBV18; CDR3 protein: ASSSVAGVNTEAF
CDR3 length: 15; J gene: TRBJ1-2; V gene: TRBV7-8; CDR3 protein: ASSLARAIRSGYGYT
CDR3 length: 14; J gene: TRBJ2-7; V gene: TRBV18; CDR3 protein: ASSHSSGGTSLEQY
CDR3 length: 11; J gene: TRBJ1-1; V gene: TRBV2; CDR3 protein: ASSEPTNTEAF
CDR3 length: 13; J gene: TRBJ2-1; V gene: TRBV24-1; CDR3 protein: ATSVTSGSYNEQF
CDR3 length: 11; J gene: TRBJ1-1; V gene: TRBV18; CDR3 protein: ASSTLEGTEAF
CDR3 length: 14; J gene: TRBJ1-2; V gene: TRBV15; CDR3 protein: ATSSGATGTAYGYT
CDR3 length: 10; J gene: TRBJ1-2; V gene: TRBV5-1; CDR3 protein: ASSFGGDGYT
CDR3 length: 11; J gene: TRBJ1-1; V gene: TRBV2; CDR3 protein: ASMGERNTEAF
CDR3 length: 16; J gene: TRBJ1-4; V gene: TRBV5-1; CDR3 protein: ASSWGQGTAISDEKLF
CDR3 length: 14; J gene: TRBJ1-5; V gene: TRBV19; CDR3 protein: ASTGTGAPSNQPQH
CDR3 length: 13; J gene: TRBJ2-7; V gene: TRBV27; CDR3 protein: ASSPRTGSSYEQY
CDR3 length: 12; J gene: TRBJ1-1; V gene: TRBV6-6; CDR3 protein: ASSYGSSNTEAF
CDR3 length: 14; J gene: TRBJ2-2; V gene: TRBV4-2; CDR3 protein: ASSQDPGKNTGELF
CDR3 length: 11; J gene: TRBJ2-3; V gene: TRBV2; CDR3 protein: ASRRASTDTQY
CDR3 length: 12; J gene: TRBJ1-6; V gene: TRBV19; CDR3 protein: ASSKGQGGSPLH
CDR3 length: 12; J gene: TRBJ1-6; V gene: TRBV5-6; CDR3 protein: ASSLGGIASPLH
CDR3 length: 13; J gene: TRBJ2-3; V gene: TRBV6-5; CDR3 protein: ASSDGTIESDTQY
CDR3 length: 13; J gene: TRBJ1-3; V gene: TRBV27; CDR3 protein: ASSLSQGARNTIY
CDR3 length: 14; J gene: TRBJ1-3; V gene: TRBV13; CDR3 protein: ASTTWKDSSGNTIY
CDR3 length: 10; J gene: TRBJ2-2; V gene: TRBV29-1; CDR3 protein: SAPSLSGELF
CDR3 length: 12; J gene: TRBJ2-3; V gene: TRBV30; CDR3 protein: AFRTSGALDTQY
CDR3 length: 16; J gene: TRBJ2-6; V gene: TRBV30; CDR3 protein: AWSELAAGVSGANVLT
CDR3 length: 13; J gene: TRBJ2-2; V gene: TRBV5-1; CDR3 protein: ASSTSGRAPGELF
CDR3 length: 13; J gene: TRBJ1-1; V gene: TRBV21-1; CDR3 protein: ASSKRQAANTEAF
CDR3 length: 11; J gene: TRBJ1-2; V gene: TRBV7-3; CDR3 protein: ASSIDPRGEYT
CDR3 length: 14; J gene: TRBJ1-5; V gene: TRBV2; CDR3 protein: ASSEATGRSNQPQH
CDR3 length: 12; J gene: TRBJ1-2; V gene: TRBV11-2; CDR3 protein: ASSPDRSSYGYT